This passage covers 9 T cell receptor beta chains from one sample sequenced in a study of OX40 agonist ivuxolimab in advanced cancers. The method was immunoSEQ multiplex PCR; TCRdb's version includes in-frame clones alone and lacks a portion of them. The table records 15,000 to 20,000 clones, around 67% of them present only once. Sequencing used CD4+ or CD8+ T cells sorted from blood, obtained in a trial of the OX40 agonist ivuxolimab. These receptors were taken from an adult with an advanced solid tumor such as melanoma, head and neck, liver or kidney cancer.

The chain recombines TRBV19 with TRBJ1-1; a possible D gene is TRBD1 (5 bases). V was shortened by 8 bases and J by 0 bases, with 13 bases between the two germline ends. The germline V gene encodes CDR1 LNHDA and CDR2 SQIVND (reference sequence). CDR3 length equals 14 residues. CDR3 amino acids: CASYVTGLNTEAFF. The CDR3 DNA sequence: TGTGCCAGTTACGTAACAGGACTGAACACTGAAGCTTTCTTT.

CDR3 coding DNA: TGTGCCAGCAGTCAGGGCCTCTCTGGGGCCAACGTCCTGACTTTC. It encodes CASSQGLSGANVLTF. The rearrangement uses TRBV27 and TRBJ2-6; tentative D call: TRBD1 (5 bases). V was cut by 5 bases and J by 0 bases, with 8 bases left in between. This CDR3 is built from 15 residues. Looked up from germline, CDR1 is MNHEY and CDR2 is SMNVEV (reference sequence).

The genes are TRBV6-6 and TRBJ1-5, with D possibly being TRBD1 (5 bases). Germline CDR1 is MNHNY and CDR2 is SVGAGI (reference sequence). The CDR3 loop spans 14 amino acids. Between the trimmed V and J ends, which lost 2 bases and 0 bases, there was a span of 5 bases. CDR3 protein: CASSYGGSNQPQHF. Written as DNA, the CDR3 is TGTGCCAGCAGTTACGGGGGTAGCAATCAGCCCCAGCATTTT.

The genes are TRBV25-1 and TRBJ2-2; the D gene is possibly TRBD1 (6 bases). Germline V lookup: CDR1 MGHDK, CDR2 SYGVNS. The CDR3 is made up of 16 amino acids. Between the trimmed V and J ends, which lost 3 bases and 7 bases, there was a span of 18 bases. The CDR3 loop reads CASSERGEQGGGELFF. In DNA, the CDR3 is TGTGCCAGCAGTGAGAGAGGGGAACAGGGTGGCGGGGAGCTGTTTTTT.

The rearrangement joins TRBV6-5 to TRBJ2-7, with TRBD2 matching 10 bases. Germline CDR1 is MNHEY and CDR2 is SVGAGI. After removal of 5 bases from V and 4 bases from J, the junction contained 5 bases not matched to a gene. The CDR3 sequence is 14 residues long. The CDR3 DNA follows: TGTGCCAGCAGTGTAAGCGGGAGGGAGTACGAGCAGTACTTC. Translating gives CASSVSGREYEQYF.

For the CDR3, the DNA is TGTGCCAGCAGCCCCCTAGGGGGCTACAATGAGCAGTTCTTC. It codes for CASSPLGGYNEQFF. V gene TRBV6-5 combines with J gene TRBJ2-1; possible D gene TRBD1, 6 bases. The CDR3 is 14 amino acids. The germline V and J ends were trimmed by 6 bases and 3 bases, with 12 bases remaining between them. Germline assignment: CDR1 MNHEY and CDR2 SVGAGI.

The rearrangement uses TRBV6-5 and TRBJ1-1, with D possibly matching TRBD1 (6 bases). This CDR3 is 13 amino acids long. V was shortened by 6 bases and J by 0 bases, with 8 bases between the two germline ends. Germline V gene sequence: CDR1 MNHEY, CDR2 SVGAGI. For the CDR3, the DNA is TGTGCCAGCAGAGACAGGCTGAACACTGAAGCTTTCTTT. Its protein product is CASRDRLNTEAFF.

For this clone: It is likely a read error, because the conserved phenylalanine at the end of the CDR3 is missing. The DNA is omitted, as the CDR3 cannot be located on it reliably, and the CDR3 follows TCRdb's listing. The chain carries TRBV29-1 and TRBJ1-2; the table's TRBD1 call for D was not verified on the DNA. Germline lookup yields CDR1 SQVTM and CDR2 ANQGSEA. The CDR3 region is 11 residues in length, termini included. This CDR3 reads CSGGTDIWLHL.

The V gene is TRBV19, the J gene TRBJ2-7; 9 nucleotides align to TRBD1. Germline-derived CDR1 and CDR2 are LNHDA and SQIVND (reference sequence). V was clipped by 7 bases and J by 2 bases; unmatched bases: 6. CDR3 length: 14 amino acids. In DNA, the CDR3 is TGTGCCAGTACCCCCCGGGACAGGGCCTACGAGCAGTACTTC. It translates to CASTPRDRAYEQYF.